These T cell receptor beta chains were read from a single sample in a study of shared clonotypes between healthy human individuals. This table comes from immunoSEQ multiplex PCR, and its TCRdb copy is limited to in-frame clones, with some not included. The top ten clones hold around 0.33% of a sample with 1.6 million or so clones, approximately 98.5% of them seen once. Specimen: naive CD4+ T cells sorted from blood. Receptors were obtained from a man aged 25 to 40 in good health. Each CDR3 is given with its conserved first and last residue. D genes are given only for firm matches. Clone size, where shown, is once, few, many, or a class for clones that have expanded.

>15|TRBJ1-5|.|TRBV7-2|TRBD1
TGTGCCAGCAGCTTATTGACAGGGCCCTATCAGCCCCAGCATTTT
CASSLLTGPYQPQHF
>12|TRBJ1-1|.|TRBV25-1|.
TGTGCCAGCAGGGAGAGGAACACTGAAGCTTTCTTT
CASRERNTEAFF
>16|TRBJ2-4|.|TRBV5-1|.
TGCGCCAGCAGCTTGGCCCCGGGCCTTAGGGCGGACATTCAGTACTTC
CASSLAPGLRADIQYF
>16|TRBJ2-3|.|TRBV9|.
TGTGCCAGCAGCGTAGTACCCAGGCAAGACACAGATACGCAGTATTTT
CASSVVPRQDTDTQYF
>15|TRBJ1-2|.|TRBV7-9|TRBD1
TGTGCCAGCAGCTTCGATACAGGGGCTTGGGGTGGCTACACCTTC
CASSFDTGAWGGYTF
>11|TRBJ2-7|.|TRBV5-6|.
TGTGCCAGCAGCAAACGCACGGACCCACACTTC
CASSKRTDPHF
>16|TRBJ2-3|.|TRBV9|.
TGTGCCAGCAGCTCCCGCACCTCGGGGTGGGAAGATACGCAGTATTTT
CASSSRTSGWEDTQYF
>18|TRBJ1-3|.|TRBV5-1|.
TGCGCCAGCAGCTTGGCCGTTGGCAGGGCCTTCTCTGGAAACACCATATATTTT
CASSLAVGRAFSGNTIYF
>17|TRBJ2-1|.|TRBV19|TRBD2
TGTGCCAGTAGTATAGATTTGGGACTAGCGGGAGTTAATGAGCAGTTCTTC
CASSIDLGLAGVNEQFF
>15|TRBJ1-2|.|TRBV4-2|TRBD1
TGTGCCAGCAGCCAAATGGCAGGGGGAATAATGGGCTACACCTTC
CASSQMAGGIMGYTF
>15|TRBJ2-7|.|TRBV27|TRBD1
TGTGCCAGCAGTGAGAGGACAGGGACCCCCTACGAGCAGTACTTC
CASSERTGTPYEQYF
>14|TRBJ1-2|.|TRBV5-6|TRBD1
TGTGCCAGCAGCTTGGGAGGACAGGTCTATGGCTACACCTTC
CASSLGGQVYGYTF
>14|TRBJ1-5|once|TRBV25-1|.
TGTGCCAGCAGTGAAACAGTCAGTTATCAGCCCCAGCATTTT
CASSETVSYQPQHF
>16|TRBJ2-1|.|TRBV15|TRBD2
TGTGCCACCAGCAGTATTCGACTAGCGGGAGGTAATGAGCAGTTCTTC
CATSSIRLAGGNEQFF
>14|TRBJ2-7|.|TRBV29-1|TRBD2
TGCAGCGTTGTAGGGCTAGCGGGGACCTACGAGCAGTACTTC
CSVVGLAGTYEQYF
>14|TRBJ2-3|.|TRBV6-5|TRBD2
TGTGCCAGCAGTGTAGCGGGAGTCACAGATACGCAGTATTTT
CASSVAGVTDTQYF
>13|TRBJ1-4|.|TRBV19|.
TGTGCCAGCCCGGGCCCAAGGGGAGGAAAACTGTTTTTT
CASPGPRGGKLFF
>15|TRBJ2-7|.|TRBV18|TRBD1
TGTGCCAGCTCACGTACCGGGACAGGTTACTACGAGCAGTACTTC
CASSRTGTGYYEQYF
>13|TRBJ1-1|.|TRBV9|.
TGTGCCAGCAGCGCCCGGGACGTCGCTGAAGCTTTCTTT
CASSARDVAEAFF
>13|TRBJ2-2|.|TRBV5-1|.
TGCGCCAGCAGCTTTATGGGGTCCGGGGAGCTGTTTTTT
CASSFMGSGELFF
>16|TRBJ2-3|.|TRBV5-4|TRBD2
TGTGCCAGCAGCTTGGGACTAGCAGTAAGAAGGGATACGCAGTATTTT
CASSLGLAVRRDTQYF
>12|TRBJ2-7|.|TRBV19|.
TGTGCCAGTAGTACCGGGAGCTACGAGCAGTACTTC
CASSTGSYEQYF
>11|TRBJ2-7|.|TRBV2|.
TGTGCCAGCAAGTGGCCCTCAGAGCAGTACTTC
CASKWPSEQYF
>15|TRBJ2-7|.|TRBV7-9|TRBD2
TGTGCCAGCAGCTCGAGATCGGGACTAGGTAACGAGCAGTACTTC
CASSSRSGLGNEQYF
>12|TRBJ2-3|.|TRBV5-4|.
TGTGCCAGCAGCTTTTATCGAGATACGCAGTATTTT
CASSFYRDTQYF
>11|TRBJ2-5|.|TRBV20-1|.
TGCAGTGCTAAATTCGCAGAGACCCAGTACTTC
CSAKFAETQYF
>17|TRBJ1-1|.|TRBV18|TRBD1
TGTGCCAGCTCACCACTCGCGAAGGGACAGAGGATTCAAGAAGCTTTCTTT
CASSPLAKGQRIQEAFF
>15|TRBJ2-3|.|TRBV28|.
TGTGCCAGCAGTTTTTACGGGAGAGGGGGAGATACGCAGTATTTT
CASSFYGRGGDTQYF
>13|TRBJ2-7|.|TRBV30|TRBD1
TGTGCCTGGAGGGCCGGGACAGACTCAGAGCAGTACTTC
CAWRAGTDSEQYF
>12|TRBJ2-2|.|TRBV5-1|.
TGCGCCAGCCTCCGATTTGGGTGGGAGCTGTTTTTT
CASLRFGWELFF
>13|TRBJ2-1|.|TRBV11-3|.
TGTGCCAGCAGCTCAGTCGTGGGAAATGAGCAGTTCTTC
CASSSVVGNEQFF
>19|TRBJ2-7|.|TRBV7-9|TRBD2
TGTGCCAGCAGCTCGATCCTTGGGACTAGCGGGAGGGGCTCCTACGAGCAGTACTTC
CASSSILGTSGRGSYEQYF
>17|TRBJ1-1|.|TRBV18|TRBD1
TGTGCCAGCTCACCACGACAGGGGTTTGGGACGAACACTGAAGCTTTCTTT
CASSPRQGFGTNTEAFF
>16|TRBJ2-3|.|TRBV10-3|.
TGTGCCATCCCTATCCTTTGGGGTATTGTAGCAGATACGCAGTATTTT
CAIPILWGIVADTQYF
>13|TRBJ2-2|.|TRBV28|.
TGTGCCAGCAGTTTGGTCGGGTACGGGGAGCTGTTTTTT
CASSLVGYGELFF
>13|TRBJ2-1|.|TRBV15|.
TGTGCCACCAGCAGAGGGGGTAACAATGAGCAGTTCTTC
CATSRGGNNEQFF
>13|TRBJ2-7|once|TRBV10-2|TRBD2
TGCGCCAGCAGAGGTAGCGGGAGTTACGAGCAGTACTTC
CASRGSGSYEQYF
>12|TRBJ2-2|.|TRBV14|.
TGTGCCAGCAGCCATAGATGGGGGGAGCTGTTTTTT
CASSHRWGELFF
>15|TRBJ2-1|.|TRBV5-5|.
TGTGCCAGCAGATCCTGGGAGTCGCCCTACAATGAGCAGTTCTTC
CASRSWESPYNEQFF
>18|TRBJ2-2|.|TRBV28|TRBD1
TGTGCCAGCAGTCTGACAGGGTCCTGGTCCCCTTCCGCCGGGGAGCTGTTTTTT
CASSLTGSWSPSAGELFF
>12|TRBJ2-7|few|TRBV6-1|TRBD1
TGTGCCAGCAGAGGACAGGGCTACGAGCAGTACTTC
CASRGQGYEQYF